These 18 T cell receptor beta chains came from one sample sequenced in a study of shared clonotypes between healthy human individuals. Sequencing was performed with immunoSEQ multiplex PCR; in TCRdb, only in-frame clones are kept and a portion is missing. Of fewer than 1.8 million clones listed, approximately 98.5% are singletons. The specimen was naive CD4+ T cells sorted from blood. Specified subset: CD45RA+ positively selected. The receptor source for this set is a man younger than 45 in good health.

This chain joins TRBV5-1 and TRBJ2-5, with D possibly called TRBD1 or TRBD2 (5 bases each). Trimming removed 0 bases from V and 1 base from J, with 10 bases in between. The germline V gene has CDR1 SGHRS and CDR2 YFSETQ. This CDR3 comprises 15 residues. CDR3 nucleotides: TGCGCCAGCAGCTTGGTGGTGGGACCCCAAGAGACCCAGTACTTC. It is translated as CASSLVVGPQETQYF.

V gene TRBV6-5 combines with J gene TRBJ2-1, with unresolved D. Trimming left V 6 bases short and J 3 bases short, with 9 bases between. Per the germline V gene, CDR1 is MNHEY and CDR2 is SVGAGI. CDR3 length: 13 residues. CDR3 loop: CASSRAHYNEQFF. The CDR3 DNA sequence: TGTGCCAGCAGCCGCGCCCACTACAATGAGCAGTTCTTC.

This rearrangement joins TRBV7-3 to TRBJ2-1; 7 bases line up with TRBD1. This CDR3 spans 15 amino acids. V lost 2 bases, J lost 8 bases, and 9 bases stayed unmatched. Germline values: CDR1 SGHTA, CDR2 FQGTGA. This CDR3 is CASSLVGGDMDEQFF. The CDR3 DNA sequence: TGTGCCAGCAGCTTAGTAGGGGGCGATATGGATGAGCAGTTCTTC.

This clone was picked up one time. The genes are TRBV2 and TRBJ2-7; no reliable D call. Trimming left V 5 bases short and J 1 base short, with 9 bases between. There are 13 residues in the CDR3. Germline V gene data show CDR1 as SNHLY and CDR2 as FYNNEI. CDR3 coding DNA: TGTGCCAGCAGTTTTGGCCCTTCCTACGAGCAGTACTTC. Its translation is CASSFGPSYEQYF.

The rearrangement joins TRBV5-1 to TRBJ2-1, with D unresolved. CDR1 and CDR2 (germline): SGHRS, YFSETQ. V shed 0 bases and J shed 6 bases, with 7 bases lying between them. The CDR3 contains 13 residues. CDR3 coding DNA: TGCGCCAGCAGCTTGGTAGAACCCAATGAGCAGTTCTTC. Its translation is CASSLVEPNEQFF.

This sequence joins TRBV7-9 and TRBJ2-3; 10 bases map to TRBD2. The CDR3 sequence is 17 residues long. CDR1 is SEHNR and CDR2 is FQNEAQ in the germline V gene (reference sequence). The V and J ends lost 4 bases and 0 bases, in that order; junction bases with no gene match: 7. CDR3 loop: CASSSAASGSSTDTQYF. The CDR3 DNA sequence: TGTGCCAGCAGCTCCGCGGCTAGCGGGAGTAGCACAGATACGCAGTATTTT.

The chain combines TRBV5-6 with TRBJ1-1, with D hard to call. Germline values: CDR1 SGHDT, CDR2 YYEEEE. The CDR3 has 13 amino acids. V was cut by 2 bases and J by 7 bases, with 12 bases left in between. The CDR3: CASSFNAVSEAFF. In DNA form, the CDR3 reads TGTGCCAGCAGCTTTAATGCCGTGAGTGAAGCTTTCTTT.

The chain is built from TRBV7-8 and TRBJ2-5, with D maybe TRBD1 (6 bases). Germline CDR1 and CDR2: SGHVS and FQNEAQ. The CDR3 covers 13 residues. Trimming took 3 bases from V and 2 from J, leaving 7 bases between them. The DNA for the CDR3 is TGTGCCAGCAGCTTCGACAGGCAAGAGACCCAGTACTTC. It translates to CASSFDRQETQYF.

This chain connects TRBV15 to TRBJ2-1; the D gene is possibly TRBD2 (6 bases). The CDR3 runs to 16 residues. The V gene lost 6 bases and the J gene lost 7 bases, with 22 bases spanning the gap. Germline CDR1 and CDR2: LNHNV and YYDKDF (reference sequence). The CDR3 sequence: CATRNTGDRGYNEQFF. CDR3 coding DNA: TGTGCCACCAGAAACACGGGGGATAGAGGCTATAATGAGCAGTTCTTC.

The chain couples TRBV28 to TRBJ1-2; perhaps TRBD1 as D (5 bases). This CDR3 has 15 amino acids. Per the germline V gene, CDR1 is MDHEN and CDR2 is SYDVKM. Trimming shortened V by 10 bases and J by 3 bases, and 21 bases separated the two germline ends. CDR3: CATKPGRGRYYGYTF. The CDR3 nucleotides are TGTGCCACGAAACCAGGGAGGGGTCGGTACTATGGCTACACCTTC.

The genes are TRBV29-1 and TRBJ1-3; D possibly corresponds to TRBD1 (5 bases). The CDR3 is made up of 10 amino acids. Germline CDR1 reads SQVTM; CDR2 reads ANQGSEA. Trimming stripped 7 bases from V and 4 bases from J, with 5 bases between. CDR3 in amino acids: CSAGGNTIYF. The CDR3 nucleotides are TGCAGCGCAGGGGGAAACACCATATATTTT.

V and J are TRBV7-8 and TRBJ2-1; 11 bases are a match to TRBD2. From germline, CDR1 is SGHVS and CDR2 FQNEAQ. The CDR3 is made up of 17 amino acids. V gave up 2 bases and J gave up 0 bases; unmatched junction bases: 3. In DNA, the CDR3 is TGTGCCAGCAGCTTATATAGCGGGAGGGCCTCCTACAATGAGCAGTTCTTC. This encodes CASSLYSGRASYNEQFF. Full variable domain (outside the CDR3, taken from reference TRBV7-8 and TRBJ2-1): GAGVSQSPRYKVAKRGQDVALRCDPISGHVSLFWYQQALGQGPEFLTYFQNEAQLDKSGLPSDRFFAERPEGSVSTLKIQRTQQEDSAVYLCASSLYSGRASYNEQFFGPGTRLTVL.

The V call is TRBV5-1, the J call TRBJ2-3, with D possibly TRBD2 on 5 matching bases. Looked up from germline, CDR1 is SGHRS and CDR2 is YFSETQ. V shed 3 bases and J shed 8 bases, with 22 bases lying between them. There are 16 residues in the CDR3. The CDR3 region is CASSSLASPGLGTQYF. The CDR3 DNA sequence: TGCGCCAGCAGCTCCCTAGCTTCTCCGGGGTTAGGTACGCAGTATTTT.

The CDR3 spells CASSLLAGGGTGELFF. As DNA, the CDR3 is TGTGCCAGCAGCTTGCTAGCGGGAGGAGGCACCGGGGAGCTGTTTTTT. V usage is TRBV7-8 and J usage is TRBJ2-2; 11 nucleotides match TRBD2. The trim removed 3 bases at V and 4 bases at J, leaving 4 bases unmatched. The CDR3 loop spans 16 amino acids. In germline, CDR1 is SGHVS, CDR2 FQNEAQ.

This chain uses TRBV7-2 with TRBJ2-1; D unresolved. Trimming removed 5 bases at V and 6 bases at J, with 26 bases between. Germline values: CDR1 SGHTA, CDR2 FQGNSA. The CDR3 is 18 residues long. CDR3 nucleotides: TGTGCCAGCAGCGTAGGATACGCTAGGAGAGTGGGTAGCAATGAGCAGTTCTTC. Translated: CASSVGYARRVGSNEQFF.

The J gene is TRBJ1-5, the V gene TRBV28; maybe TRBD1 (5 bases). The germline V and J ends were trimmed by 5 bases and 7 bases, with 9 bases remaining between them. The CDR3 length is 12 residues. Looked up from germline, CDR1 is MDHEN and CDR2 is SYDVKM. The CDR3 reads CASSRRDQPQHF. DNA of the CDR3: TGTGCCAGCAGTCGCAGGGACCAGCCCCAGCATTTT.

The CDR3 is CAKGLAGQETQYF. The CDR3 nucleotides are TGTGCAAAGGGACTAGCGGGACAAGAGACCCAGTACTTC. J is TRBJ2-5 and V is TRBV30; the match to TRBD2 covers 13 bases. This CDR3 comprises 13 residues. Germline CDR1 and CDR2: GTSNPN and SVGIG (reference sequence).

V gene TRBV5-1 combines with J gene TRBJ1-2; D might be TRBD1 (5 bases). This CDR3 has 14 amino acids. Germline-derived CDR1 and CDR2 are SGHRS and YFSETQ. The V end was cut by 0 bases, the J end by 5 bases, with 11 bases between. This chain's CDR3 is CASSLDGARYGYTF. Here the CDR3 DNA reads TGCGCCAGCAGCTTGGACGGGGCACGATATGGCTACACCTTC.